The present TCR beta chain was sequenced within a study of PD-1 blockade in classical Hodgkin lymphoma (dated by TCRdb to about 2020). For the wider study: Nivolumab dosing was 3 mg/kg intravenously every 2 weeks, continuing until either disease progression or unacceptable toxicity. The study used CyTOF and TCR beta sequencing to define a peripheral blood immune signature of response to PD-1 blockade in classical Hodgkin lymphoma. What the study reported, not specific to this receptor: The study was restricted to a single clinical trial cohort, and the causes of repertoire differences, possibly disease activity or prior therapy, were left undefined. Baseline diversity similar to that of newly diagnosed patients was observed in trial patients achieving complete response, whereas significantly lower diversity was observed in partial responders and progressors. Newly diagnosed patients were reported to have lower baseline TCR diversity than healthy donors, and relapsed/refractory patients were reported to have lower baseline TCR diversity still. Lower diversity was observed in patients in whom nivolumab was started less than 1 year after ASCT, and these patients were excluded from later analyses so that confounding by immune reconstitution would be avoided. CD4+ but not CD8+ TCR diversity rose significantly by C4D1 (p=0.0027 vs p=0.16), most apparent in complete responders (p=0.02).

V is reduced by 2 bases and J by 8 bases, leaving a spacing of 10 bases between them. Based on the germline V gene, the CDR1 and CDR2 sequences are SNHLY and FYNNEI. The CDR3, from cysteine to phenylalanine, totals 13 residues. CDR3 DNA is the only sequence kept; it has 39 bases, read in frame from the first base. Genomic DNA was extracted with the Qiagen DNeasy kit from unsorted PBMCs and from negatively selected CD4+ and CD8+ fractions. TCR beta CDR3 regions were subjected to amplification by immunoSEQ multiplex PCR with primers that anneal to V and J segments. Amplification bias was minimized using a synthetic immune receptor repertoire, and residual bias was removed computationally after sequencing. As for the authors' bioinformatics: Custom Python scripts were used to quantify repertoire diversity as the Shannon entropy index. Unsorted, CD4+ and CD8+ repertoires were analyzed separately, except for combined analyses in which CD4+ and CD8+ sequences were merged in silico. Clonal expansion was defined as a frequency increase of at least 2-fold after treatment compared with C1D1, and clones undetected at baseline were assigned a pseudocount of 0.5. Singleton clones were defined as clones with 0 or 1 copy at C1D1, and non-singleton clones were defined as clones with 2 or more copies. Clones expanded in unsorted samples were labelled as CD4+, CD8+ or unknown by matching protein sequences in sorted samples from the same patient. Wilcoxon tests on paired samples were used to test diversity changes from C1D1 to C4D1. Imported from immuneACCESS, the table was reduced by TCRdb to in-frame sequences with V and J called. These copies leave out some clones; in studies compared against another copy, an unresolved V gene accounts for under half, and the cause of the remainder is not known. V, J and clone size derive from that table, while D and trimming were established from the DNA sequence. In all, the sample holds some 90,000 clones, and under 85% of those were seen once. About 18% of the sample is in the top ten clones.

Per the publication, the time point label means: cycle 4 day 1 (C4D1), after five to seven weeks of nivolumab. Relapse after autologous stem cell transplantation had occurred in all trial patients, and cohorts A, B and C were distinguished by prior brentuximab vedotin exposure. The trial cohort included 55 to 65 patients with relapsed/refractory classical Hodgkin lymphoma, and each patient had a best overall response of complete response, partial response or progressive disease. Single-agent nivolumab was administered to trial patients in the multi-cohort phase II CheckMate 205 trial. An independent review committee assessed best overall response using the 2007 International Working Group response criteria. Trial PBMCs were collected immediately before nivolumab initiation (C1D1) and during therapy at cycle 2 day 1 and cycle 4 day 1. Peripheral blood was collected in 8 mL Vacutainer Cell Preparation Tubes, from which PBMCs were isolated by centrifugation and then cryopreserved.

With respect to this clone: It has no known antigen specificity. Per-base qualities were not stored, and no clone one base away is much larger.

The TCR comes from a human donor with classical Hodgkin lymphoma. The sequencing used peripheral blood mononuclear cells (PBMCs), collected before the fourth cycle of nivolumab. The chain joins TRBV2 to TRBJ2-1; the D segment could be TRBD1, given 6 matching bases. The CDR3 amino acid sequence is: CASSELGADEQFF. The sequenced DNA is TGTGCCAGCAGTGAATTGGGGGCGGATGAGCAGTTCTTC.